These T cell receptor beta chains were read from a single sample in a study of blood T cells in healthy people across ages. TCRdb itself ran the 5' RACE reads through MiXCR, one entry per CDR3 protein. Among 1.2 million to 1.5 million distinct CDR3 sequences listed, approximately 42% were seen once. The sequencing sample was made of blood. The origin of the receptors is a woman between 18 and 29 years old in good health. CDR3s include the opening cysteine and the closing phenylalanine or tryptophan. A D gene is named only where the DNA matches it firmly. Clone size appears in some rows only: once, few, many, or a class for an expanded clone.

v_gene,j_gene,abundance,d_gene,CDR3nt,CDR3aa
TRBV4-1,TRBJ2-5,NA,NA,TGCGCCAGCAGCCAAGGTCCGACTACGCCGGGAGAGACCCAGTACTTC,CASSQGPTTPGETQYF
TRBV28,TRBJ2-5,NA,NA,TGTGCCAGCAGTTTTCAAGTCTCGGAGACCCAGTACTTC,CASSFQVSETQYF
TRBV2,TRBJ2-3,NA,TRBD1,TGTGCCAGCAGTAACGAGGGGGCCTACACAGATACGCAGTATTTT,CASSNEGAYTDTQYF
TRBV12-5,TRBJ2-6,few,NA,TGTGCTAGTGGTGATACAAGGCACGTCTCTGGGGCCAACGTCCTGACTTTC,CASGDTRHVSGANVLTF
TRBV9,TRBJ1-2,few,TRBD1,TGTGCCAGCAGCGTAGCGGACAGGACCTATGGCTACACCTTC,CASSVADRTYGYTF
TRBV7-9,TRBJ2-3,NA,TRBD2,TGTGCCAGCAGCTTAGACCCGATGGCTAGCGGGGCAGATACGCAGTATTTT,CASSLDPMASGADTQYF
TRBV20-1,TRBJ1-4,few,TRBD1,TGCAGTGCTAGGGAGGGGGCAGGGGAAAAACTGTTTTTT,CSAREGAGEKLFF
TRBV20-1,TRBJ1-1,NA,NA,TGCAGTGCTAGAGGGGGGGCGGGCGCTTTCTTT,CSARGGAGAFF
TRBV9,TRBJ2-7,NA,NA,TGTGCCAGCAGCGGGGGAGGGGGAGCCCTACTCTACGAGCAGTACTTC,CASSGGGGALLYEQYF
TRBV7-2,TRBJ2-3,NA,NA,TGTGCCAGCAGCTTAGCGGTGGGGGTGGATACGCAGTATTTT,CASSLAVGVDTQYF
TRBV7-2,TRBJ1-4,NA,NA,TGTGCCAGCAGCCCAGTTGGGGAAGGAAAACTGTTTTTT,CASSPVGEGKLFF
TRBV7-9,TRBJ2-1,many,TRBD2,TGTGCCAGCAGCTTAACCGAACTAGCGGGAGGTGAGCAGTTCTTC,CASSLTELAGGEQFF
TRBV6-1,TRBJ2-5,NA,TRBD1,TGTGCCAGCAGTGATTCGACAGGGGGGACTCTTGGTGAGACCCAGTACTTC,CASSDSTGGTLGETQYF
TRBV29-1,TRBJ1-4,few,NA,TGCAGCGTTGAAGATCTCGGGGAAAAACTGTTTTTT,CSVEDLGEKLFF
TRBV4-1,TRBJ2-7,NA,TRBD1,TGCGCCAGCAGCCAAGGCTGGGGGACAGGGTACGAGCAGTACTTC,CASSQGWGTGYEQYF
TRBV6-5,TRBJ1-4,few,NA,TGTGCCAGCACCTCGACGCAGGGGTTGGGGAAACTGTTTTTT,CASTSTQGLGKLFF
TRBV12-3/TRBV12-4,TRBJ2-1,NA,TRBD1,TGTGCCAGCAGTTTAAGGGGACAGGGGGCCCGGGCCAATGAGCAGTTCTTC,CASSLRGQGARANEQFF
TRBV29-1,TRBJ2-5,NA,NA,TGCAGCGATGAAGATCTCTTGGGGGGGGCATTCTACCAAGAGACCCAGTACTTC,CSDEDLLGGAFYQETQYF
TRBV5-1,TRBJ1-1,NA,NA,TGCGCCAGCAGCCCGGGGAGGGGAGAACAGAGTGGCACTGAAGCTTTCTTT,CASSPGRGEQSGTEAFF
TRBV4-1,TRBJ2-7,once,TRBD2,TGCGCCAGCAGCCAAGTAGCGGGAGACGGCGAGCAGTACTTC,CASSQVAGDGEQYF
TRBV28,TRBJ1-6,NA,NA,TGTGCCAGCAGTCTTGGACAGATAGGATCACCCCTCCACTTT,CASSLGQIGSPLHF
TRBV10-3,TRBJ1-4,NA,NA,TGTGCCATCAGTGTTGGTCCGGGTGAAAAACTGTTTTTT,CAISVGPGEKLFF
TRBV27,TRBJ2-7,few,NA,TGTGCCAGCACGCAAGAGATGGGTTCCTACGAGCAGTACTTC,CASTQEMGSYEQYF
TRBV4-2,TRBJ1-4,NA,NA,TGTGCCAGCAGCCAAGATCTGAGGGGACCGACTGAAAAACTGTTTTTT,CASSQDLRGPTEKLFF
TRBV24-1,TRBJ1-2,NA,NA,TGTGCCACCAGTGATATCAATACTCTCACCGGCTACACCTTC,CATSDINTLTGYTF
TRBV4-1,TRBJ2-1,NA,TRBD2,TGCGCCAGCAGCCAAGCGGCTAGCGGAGACTACGAGCAGTTCTTC,CASSQAASGDYEQFF
TRBV20-1,TRBJ2-7,few,TRBD1,TGCAGTGCTAGAAGACAGGACAGGATAGACTACGAGCAGTACTTC,CSARRQDRIDYEQYF
TRBV5-1,TRBJ2-1,many,TRBD2,TGCGCCAGCAGCCAGCGGGGGAATGAGCAGTTCTTC,CASSQRGNEQFF
TRBV7-3,TRBJ2-7,many,NA,TGTGCCAGCAGCTTGGGTCAGGACTCCTCCTACGAGCAGTACTTC,CASSLGQDSSYEQYF
TRBV10-3,TRBJ2-3,NA,TRBD1,TGTGCCATCACCAGGGGGCTGAGTCCAGATACGCAGTATTTT,CAITRGLSPDTQYF
TRBV5-1,TRBJ2-1,NA,NA,TGCGCCAGCAGCTTGGCAGGAGCTATGGCCAATGAGCAGTTCTTC,CASSLAGAMANEQFF
TRBV11-2,TRBJ2-3,NA,TRBD2,TGTGCCAGCAGCTTAGAAGTTCTGGCGGGGGGTGGGACAGATACGCAGTATTTT,CASSLEVLAGGGTDTQYF
TRBV3-1,TRBJ2-1,few,TRBD1,TGTGCCAGCAGCCCCGGACAGGGGCAGTCAAATGAGCAGTTCTTC,CASSPGQGQSNEQFF
TRBV7-2,TRBJ2-7,NA,TRBD2,TGTGCCAGCAGCTTTTCAACTAGCGGGAGGGGACCCTCCTACGAGCAGTACTTC,CASSFSTSGRGPSYEQYF
TRBV20-1,TRBJ1-1,NA,TRBD1,TGCAGTGCCCCTAGCCCAGGGGGCAAGAGGACTGAAGCTTTCTTT,CSAPSPGGKRTEAFF
TRBV7-8,TRBJ2-5,few,TRBD2,TGTGCCAGCAGCTTAGCGATAAGCAGCGGGGCACAAGAGACCCAGTACTTC,CASSLAISSGAQETQYF
TRBV6-5,TRBJ1-4,NA,NA,TGTGCCAGCAGCCCGCCGGGGGAGCAAGAAAAACTGTTTTTT,CASSPPGEQEKLFF
TRBV20-1,TRBJ2-5,NA,NA,TGCAGTGCTAGAGTTAGGAGCGGCCAAGAGACCCAGTACTTC,CSARVRSGQETQYF
TRBV7-8,TRBJ1-5,few,NA,TGTGCCAGCCGTTTAGTCCCCCCTATAGATAGCAATCAGCCCCAGCATTTT,CASRLVPPIDSNQPQHF
TRBV4-2,TRBJ2-1,few,NA,TGTGCCAGCAGCCGACTAACATCAAGCTCCTACAATGAGCAGTTCTTC,CASSRLTSSSYNEQFF
TRBV20-1,TRBJ1-2,NA,TRBD1,TGCAGTGCTGGTAGCGGGACAGGGGGACCTAACTATGGCTACACCTTC,CSAGSGTGGPNYGYTF
TRBV5-1,TRBJ1-1,NA,NA,TGCGCCAGCAGCTTGGCCGGACAGAAAACTGAAGCTTTCTTT,CASSLAGQKTEAFF
TRBV6-2/TRBV6-3,TRBJ1-2,NA,NA,TGTGCCAGCAGTTACTCTTGGGGTGGCTACACCTTC,CASSYSWGGYTF
TRBV4-1,TRBJ2-7,NA,NA,TGCGCCAGCAGCCAAGGGGTCTCGGTTTCCTACGAGCAGTACTTC,CASSQGVSVSYEQYF
TRBV7-2,TRBJ1-4,NA,TRBD1,TGTGCCAGCAGCCCGAGAACCGGGACAGCCGGTGGAAAACTGTTTTTT,CASSPRTGTAGGKLFF
TRBV7-9,TRBJ2-1,NA,TRBD2,TGTGCCAGCAGAAGCCTAGCGGAAGCCAGGGATGAGCAGTTCTTC,CASRSLAEARDEQFF
TRBV7-7,TRBJ2-1,many,TRBD2,TGTGCTAGCAGCTTAGAACTAGCGGACAATGAGCAGTTCTTC,CASSLELADNEQFF
TRBV20-1,TRBJ2-3,NA,NA,TGCAGTGCTAGAGATGTCCCGGCGGGGAGCACAGATACGCAGTATTTT,CSARDVPAGSTDTQYF
TRBV2,TRBJ2-5,few,NA,TGTGCCAGCAGACCCGGACAGTTGCTTCAAGAGACCCAGTACTTC,CASRPGQLLQETQYF
TRBV27,TRBJ1-2,NA,NA,TGTGCCAGCAGTTTACAAAGAGGGGACTATGGCTACACCTTC,CASSLQRGDYGYTF
TRBV20-1,TRBJ2-7,NA,TRBD2,TGCAGTGCTAGAGGCGGGTCTAGCGGGGCGTCCTACAATGAGCAGTACTTC,CSARGGSSGASYNEQYF
TRBV29-1,TRBJ1-6,NA,NA,TGCAGCGTTCGCCGGACAGACAATTCACCCCTCCACTTT,CSVRRTDNSPLHF
TRBV5-1,TRBJ2-5,NA,NA,TGCGCCAGCAACTTGGCTGTAGCGGCAGAGACCCAGTACTTC,CASNLAVAAETQYF